This T cell receptor (beta chain) originates from a study of T cell responses to AZD1222 COVID-19 vaccine. Doses given second, at about 4 or about 12 weeks, were pooled. Sequenced by immunoSEQ multiplex PCR; TCRdb stores in-frame clones only, minus some. The sample has 150,000 to 200,000 clones, 90% to 95% seen once. Regarding this clone: The target antigen is unknown.

The germline V gene has CDR1 MNHNS and CDR2 SASEGT. Trimming removed 0 bases from V and 14 bases from J; junction bases left unmatched: 10. This CDR3 is built from 15 residues. Study-wide results and caveats: There were vaccine-associated CD4 TCRs across spike, dominant at 160-218 and 743-854.

Here the sequenced sample was peripheral blood, taken 28 days after the second AZD1222 dose. The chain employs TRBV6-1 and TRBJ1-6; TRBD1 matches at 7 bases. This TCR was recovered from an adult who received the AZD1222 COVID-19 vaccine. CDR3 region: CASSEADRTLVALHF. As DNA, the CDR3 is TGTGCCAGCAGTGAAGCGGACAGGACCCTAGTAGCCCTCCACTTT.